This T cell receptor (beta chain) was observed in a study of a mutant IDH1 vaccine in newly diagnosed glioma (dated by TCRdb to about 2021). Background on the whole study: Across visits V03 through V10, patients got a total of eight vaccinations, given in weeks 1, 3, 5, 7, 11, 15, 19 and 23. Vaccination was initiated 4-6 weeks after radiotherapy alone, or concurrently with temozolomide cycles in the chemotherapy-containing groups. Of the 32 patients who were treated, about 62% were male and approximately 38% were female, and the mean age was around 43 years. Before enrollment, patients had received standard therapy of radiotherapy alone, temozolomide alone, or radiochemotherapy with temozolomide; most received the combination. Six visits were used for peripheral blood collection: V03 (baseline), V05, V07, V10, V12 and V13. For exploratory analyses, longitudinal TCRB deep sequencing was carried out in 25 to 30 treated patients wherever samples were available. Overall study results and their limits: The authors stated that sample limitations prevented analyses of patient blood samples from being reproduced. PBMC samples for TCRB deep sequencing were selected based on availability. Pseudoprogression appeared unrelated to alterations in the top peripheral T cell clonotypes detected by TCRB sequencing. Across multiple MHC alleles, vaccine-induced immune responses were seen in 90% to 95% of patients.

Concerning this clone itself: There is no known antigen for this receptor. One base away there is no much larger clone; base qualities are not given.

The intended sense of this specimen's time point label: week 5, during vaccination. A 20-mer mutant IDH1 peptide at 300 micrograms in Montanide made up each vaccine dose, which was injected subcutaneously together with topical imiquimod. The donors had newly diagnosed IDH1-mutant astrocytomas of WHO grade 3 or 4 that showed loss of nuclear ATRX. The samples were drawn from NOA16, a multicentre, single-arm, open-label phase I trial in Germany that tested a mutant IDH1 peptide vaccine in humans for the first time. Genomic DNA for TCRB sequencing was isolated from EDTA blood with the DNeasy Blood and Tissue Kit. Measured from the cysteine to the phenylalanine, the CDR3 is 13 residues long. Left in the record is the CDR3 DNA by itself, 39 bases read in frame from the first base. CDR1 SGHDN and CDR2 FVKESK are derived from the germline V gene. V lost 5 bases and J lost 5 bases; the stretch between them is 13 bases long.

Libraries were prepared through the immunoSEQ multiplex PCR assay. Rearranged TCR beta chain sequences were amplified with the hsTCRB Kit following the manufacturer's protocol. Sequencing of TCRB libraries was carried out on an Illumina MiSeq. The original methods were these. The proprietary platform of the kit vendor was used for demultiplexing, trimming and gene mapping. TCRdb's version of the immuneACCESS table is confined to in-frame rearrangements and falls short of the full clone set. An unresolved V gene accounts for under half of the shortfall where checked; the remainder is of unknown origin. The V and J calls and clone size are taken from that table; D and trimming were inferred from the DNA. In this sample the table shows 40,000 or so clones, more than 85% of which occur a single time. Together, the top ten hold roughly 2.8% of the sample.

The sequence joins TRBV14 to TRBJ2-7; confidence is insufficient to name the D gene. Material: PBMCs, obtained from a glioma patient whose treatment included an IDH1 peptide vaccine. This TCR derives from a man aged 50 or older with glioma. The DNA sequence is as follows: TGTGCCAGCAGCGCAACCAGGAACCACGAGCAGTACTTC. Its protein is CASSATRNHEQYF.